Listed below are T cell receptor beta chains from one sample, sequenced in a study of Ad26.COV2.S vaccination and SARS-CoV-2 variants. Assay: immunoSEQ multiplex PCR; the TCRdb copy retains only in-frame clones and omits some. The profile shows more than 300,000 clones, about 86% of them singletons. The input for sequencing was peripheral blood, taken in a trial of Ad26.COV2.S vaccine versus placebo. The receptors derive from a person between 18 and 65 years old who received the Ad26.COV2.S COVID-19 vaccine or a placebo. Both conserved end residues are part of each CDR3. The D gene is left open where the match is weak. The size entry is marked missing in some rows and otherwise reads once, few, many or a size class.

V gene	clone size	D gene	J gene	CDR3 protein	CDR3 DNA
TRBV7-9	NA	NA	TRBJ2-1	CASSSDFPGDNEQFF	TGTGCCAGCAGCTCGGACTTCCCGGGGGACAATGAGCAGTTCTTC
TRBV6-5	NA	TRBD1	TRBJ1-2	CASRRSTGGGYGYTF	TGTGCCAGCAGACGTTCGACAGGGGGCGGTTATGGCTACACCTTC
TRBV6-2/TRBV6-3	NA	NA	TRBJ2-7	CASSYSDPYEQYF	TGTGCCAGCAGTTACTCGGATCCCTACGAGCAGTACTTC
TRBV5-1	NA	TRBD2	TRBJ2-5	CASNSGGPRETQYF	TGCGCCAGCAACAGCGGGGGCCCTAGGGAGACCCAGTACTTC
TRBV6-5	NA	NA	TRBJ2-3	CASRYRGRDTQYF	TGTGCCAGCAGGTACAGAGGCCGGGATACGCAGTATTTT
TRBV15	NA	NA	TRBJ2-3	CATSQGISTDTQYF	TGTGCCACCAGCCAGGGGATCAGCACAGATACGCAGTATTTT
TRBV2	NA	NA	TRBJ1-5	CASRYQGNVLSNQPQHF	TGTGCCAGCAGATATCAGGGGAATGTCCTTAGCAATCAGCCCCAGCATTTT
TRBV7-2	NA	TRBD2	TRBJ2-3	CASSLERGVGGTQYF	TGTGCCAGCAGCTTAGAGCGGGGGGTCGGGGGTACGCAGTATTTT
TRBV25-1	few	TRBD1	TRBJ2-2	CASLGTGRDTGELFF	TGTGCCAGCTTGGGGACAGGGCGGGACACCGGGGAGCTGTTTTTT
TRBV10-3	NA	TRBD1	TRBJ1-1	CATTGQGNTEAFF	TGTGCCACTACCGGACAGGGGAACACTGAAGCTTTCTTT
TRBV19	few	TRBD1	TRBJ1-1	CASSVTGGAEAFF	TGTGCCAGTAGTGTAACAGGGGGGGCTGAAGCTTTCTTT
TRBV5-4	NA	NA	TRBJ2-3	CASSLGLGLTSTDTQYF	TGTGCCAGCAGCTTGGGGCTAGGACTCACTAGCACAGATACGCAGTATTTT
TRBV3-1/TRBV3-2	NA	TRBD2	TRBJ2-3	CASSQVRGSGGALRTDTQYF	TGTGCCAGCAGCCAAGTCCGGGGAAGCGGGGGAGCACTCCGCACAGATACGCAGTATTTT
TRBV29-1	NA	TRBD1	TRBJ1-2	CSVGTWDRGGPGNTF	TGCAGCGTTGGGACCTGGGACAGGGGAGGCCCCGGGAACACCTTC
TRBV5-1	NA	TRBD1	TRBJ1-4	CASKGQSTNEKLFF	TGCGCCAGCAAGGGACAGTCAACTAATGAAAAACTGTTTTTT
TRBV6-4	NA	TRBD1	TRBJ1-2	CASSADRLHGYTF	TGTGCCAGCAGTGCGGACAGGCTCCATGGCTACACCTTC
TRBV29-1	NA	NA	TRBJ2-1	CSVRDSVYNEQFF	TGCAGCGTTAGGGATTCGGTCTACAATGAGCAGTTCTTC
TRBV18	NA	NA	TRBJ1-1	CASSPPPGPNTEAFF	TGTGCCAGCTCACCACCGCCAGGCCCGAACACTGAAGCTTTCTTT
TRBV9	NA	TRBD2	TRBJ2-3	CASSVETSGGPGGTQYF	TGTGCCAGCAGCGTAGAAACTAGCGGGGGCCCCGGGGGTACGCAGTATTTT
TRBV5-1	once	NA	TRBJ2-3	CASRFSSSTDTQYF	TGCGCCAGCAGATTCAGCAGCTCCACAGATACGCAGTATTTT
TRBV6-5	NA	NA	TRBJ1-6	CASSYSTDSYNSPLHF	TGTGCCAGCAGTTACTCGACGGACTCCTATAATTCACCCCTCCACTTT
TRBV24-1	NA	NA	TRBJ2-1	CATSEGGRSYNEQFF	TGTGCCACCAGTGAAGGGGGGCGTTCCTACAATGAGCAGTTCTTC
TRBV6-2/TRBV6-3	NA	NA	TRBJ1-2	CASSYSSTNYGYTF	TGTGCCAGCAGTTACTCGTCCACTAACTATGGCTACACCTTC
TRBV6-6	NA	NA	TRBJ1-2	CASRPGASSGYTF	TGTGCCAGCAGACCAGGGGCTTCTAGTGGCTACACCTTC
TRBV7-6	NA	NA	TRBJ2-3	CASSALPGTTDTQYF	TGTGCCAGCAGCGCCCTGCCGGGGACTACAGATACGCAGTATTTT
TRBV5-1	NA	TRBD1	TRBJ2-3	CASSFRTGRTDTQYF	TGCGCCAGCAGCTTCCGGACAGGTCGCACAGATACGCAGTATTTT
TRBV5-6	NA	NA	TRBJ2-7	CASSLAWRESYEQYF	TGTGCCAGCAGCTTGGCCTGGCGAGAATCCTACGAGCAGTACTTC
TRBV7-2	NA	TRBD1	TRBJ1-2	CASSLRTGDGYTF	TGTGCCAGCAGCTTAAGGACAGGGGATGGCTACACCTTC
TRBV7-2	NA	TRBD1	TRBJ2-7	CASSLLTGKTYEQYF	TGTGCCAGCAGCCTTCTGACAGGGAAGACCTACGAGCAGTACTTC
TRBV19	NA	TRBD2	TRBJ2-7	CASSITGTRGYEQYF	TGTGCCAGTAGTATTACCGGGACTAGGGGGTACGAGCAGTACTTC
TRBV7-9	NA	TRBD2	TRBJ2-1	CASCQGGSGGPNNEQFF	TGTGCCAGCTGCCAAGGGGGTAGCGGGGGGCCGAACAATGAGCAGTTCTTC
TRBV6-5	NA	TRBD1	TRBJ2-2	CASSSKGARATGELFF	TGTGCCAGCAGTTCAAAGGGGGCTCGGGCCACCGGGGAGCTGTTTTTT
TRBV5-5	NA	TRBD1	TRBJ1-1	CASSSKTGRGVGNTEAFF	TGTGCCAGCAGCTCCAAGACAGGGAGAGGGGTCGGGAACACTGAAGCTTTCTTT
TRBV24-1	NA	NA	TRBJ2-3	CATSRTGFDGDTQYF	TGTGCCACCAGTAGAACAGGGTTTGACGGAGATACGCAGTATTTT
TRBV4-1	NA	NA	TRBJ2-2	CASSHGQVDTGELFF	TGCGCCAGCAGCCACGGGCAGGTGGACACCGGGGAGCTGTTTTTT
TRBV2	NA	NA	TRBJ2-7	CASRVKEQYF	TGTGCCAGCAGGGTAAAAGAGCAGTACTTC
TRBV27	NA	NA	TRBJ1-1	CATKDPNTEAFF	TGTGCCACCAAGGACCCGAACACTGAAGCTTTCTTT
TRBV6-5	NA	NA	TRBJ1-2	CASSSRDTNYGYTF	TGTGCCAGCAGTTCCCGGGACACTAACTATGGCTACACCTTC
TRBV9	NA	TRBD1	TRBJ1-6	CASSAGGQGRVNSPLHF	TGTGCCAGCAGCGCCGGAGGACAGGGACGCGTCAATTCACCCCTCCACTTT
TRBV18	NA	NA	TRBJ1-1	CASSQQGYTEAFF	TGTGCCAGCTCACAACAGGGATACACTGAAGCTTTCTTT
TRBV18	few	NA	TRBJ2-3	CASSLDDTDTQYF	TGTGCCAGCTCACTGGACGACACAGATACGCAGTATTTT
TRBV30	NA	TRBD2	TRBJ2-1	CAWSRSGGYNEQFF	TGTGCCTGGAGTAGGAGCGGGGGGTACAATGAGCAGTTCTTC
TRBV4-2	NA	TRBD1	TRBJ1-2	CASSADTGTGLKGYTF	TGTGCCAGCAGCGCTGATACCGGGACAGGGCTCAAAGGCTACACCTTC
TRBV6-6	NA	NA	TRBJ2-5	CASRHPGLTETQYF	TGTGCCAGCAGACACCCGGGACTTACAGAGACCCAGTACTTC
TRBV3-1/TRBV3-2	few	TRBD1	TRBJ2-5	CASSPLGTDQETQYF	TGTGCCAGCAGCCCGCTTGGGACAGACCAAGAGACCCAGTACTTC
TRBV7-8	NA	NA	TRBJ2-5	CASSSPHGIQETQYF	TGTGCCAGCAGCAGCCCGCATGGGATCCAAGAGACCCAGTACTTC
TRBV7-8	NA	NA	TRBJ1-1	CASSSSSHSYTEAFF	TGTGCCAGCAGCTCTAGCTCCCACAGTTACACTGAAGCTTTCTTT
TRBV18	NA	NA	TRBJ1-1	CASSPMGLNTEAFF	TGTGCCAGCTCACCAATGGGGTTGAACACTGAAGCTTTCTTT
TRBV27	NA	NA	TRBJ2-2	CASRQDRRPGELFF	TGTGCCAGCAGACAAGACCGTAGGCCCGGGGAGCTGTTTTTT
TRBV7-8	NA	TRBD1	TRBJ2-7	CASSFRQGASEQYF	TGTGCCAGCAGCTTTCGACAGGGGGCCAGCGAGCAGTACTTC
TRBV5-1	NA	NA	TRBJ2-5	CASSWEEGETQYF	TGCGCCAGCAGCTGGGAGGAGGGAGAGACCCAGTACTTC
TRBV5-1	NA	NA	TRBJ2-5	CASSLTGYQETQYF	TGCGCCAGCAGCTTAACGGGGTACCAAGAGACCCAGTACTTC
TRBV4-3	once	NA	TRBJ1-2	CASSQERGYGYTF	TGCGCCAGCAGCCAAGAACGGGGCTATGGCTACACCTTC
TRBV27	NA	NA	TRBJ2-6	CASRKTSGANVLTF	TGTGCCAGCCGGAAGACCTCTGGGGCCAACGTCCTGACTTTC
TRBV3-1/TRBV3-2	once	NA	TRBJ2-7	CASSQLGDSYEQYF	TGTGCCAGCAGTCAGCTAGGTGACTCCTACGAGCAGTACTTC
TRBV7-9	NA	NA	TRBJ1-2	CASSSYRQVDYGYTF	TGTGCCAGCAGCTCCTATAGACAGGTGGACTATGGCTACACCTTC
TRBV13	NA	NA	TRBJ2-2	CASSENTGELFF	TGTGCCAGCAGCGAAAACACCGGGGAGCTGTTTTTT
TRBV6-6	NA	NA	TRBJ2-3	CAAGGQADTQYF	TGTGCCGCTGGGGGGCAGGCAGATACGCAGTATTTT